These 4 T cell receptor beta chains came from one sample sequenced in a study of blood T cell repertoires in COVID-19. Measured with immunoSEQ multiplex PCR; TCRdb has only the in-frame clones, and not every one. The sample includes roughly 70,000 clones, approximately 89% of them seen just once. The specimen was peripheral blood. The receptor set was obtained from an elderly man with acute or convalescent COVID-19.

The genes are TRBV5-5 and TRBJ1-1; 7 nucleotides match TRBD1. After removal of 3 bases from V and 3 bases from J, the junction contained 2 bases not matched to a gene. The CDR3 covers 13 residues. Germline CDR1 is SGHKS and CDR2 is YYEKEE (reference sequence). The CDR3 spells CASSYTGDTEAFF. In DNA, the CDR3 is TGTGCCAGCAGCTACACAGGGGACACTGAAGCTTTCTTT.

This chain uses TRBV2 with TRBJ1-4; perhaps TRBD1 as D (5 bases). Per the germline V gene, CDR1 is SNHLY and CDR2 is FYNNEI. This CDR3 has 12 amino acids. Trimming pared 6 bases from V and 5 bases from J, leaving 7 bases between. CDR3 coding DNA: TGTGCCAGCAGCCGGGGGAATGAAAAACTGTTTTTT. It yields the protein CASSRGNEKLFF.

The rearrangement uses TRBV24-1 and TRBJ2-3, with 9 bases aligning to TRBD1. V shed 3 bases, J shed 1 base, and the junction held 7 bases outside the gene matches. Per germline, CDR1 KGHDR and CDR2 SFDVKD. The CDR3 has 17 residues. In nucleotides, the CDR3 is TGTGCCACCAGTGATCCCCGGACAGGGGCACGCACAGATACGCAGTATTTT. It is translated as CATSDPRTGARTDTQYF.

This chain uses TRBV5-4 with TRBJ2-4, with D perhaps matching TRBD1 (6 bases). The CDR3 contains 14 residues. Trimming pared 0 bases from V and 9 bases from J, leaving 13 bases between. The germline V gene has CDR1 SGHNT and CDR2 YYREEE (reference sequence). The CDR3 spells CASSLAYTGSIQYF. CDR3 in DNA: TGTGCCAGCAGCTTGGCCTATACAGGGTCCATTCAGTACTTC.